What follows describes a single T cell receptor beta chain. Its matching antigen is unknown. The data were obtained in a study of T-cell reconstitution after alpha-beta-depleted transplantation in children. Overall study results and limits: After one year, T-cell counts and TCRbeta diversity mostly came from new T cells. Reportedly, roughly two months post-transplant, alpha-beta T cells arose from several hundred expanded graft clones. After transplant, high TCRbeta diversity at day 60 in some patients arose from surviving recipient T cells and thymic progenitors.

This CDR3 has 15 amino acids. V dropped 5 bases and J dropped 0; count of bases not matched to a gene: 3. The V gene's germline CDR1 is LNHDA and CDR2 SQIVND (reference sequence). Unique molecular identifiers tagged the TCRbeta library. TCRdb processed the PCR reads anew with MiXCR; each CDR3 protein has one entry. The sample lists about 200,000 distinct CDR3 sequences, roughly 6.5% occurring once. This TCR was recovered from a girl in the first two years of life with combined immunodeficiency, due to receive a stem cell transplant. The source material was PBMCs, sampled before TCRalphabeta/CD19-depleted stem cell transplant. V gene TRBV19 combines with J gene TRBJ2-1; TRBD2 matches at 8 bases. The CDR3 here is CASSWSGSSYNEQFF. Here the CDR3 DNA reads TGTGCCAGTAGTTGGAGCGGGAGCTCCTACAATGAGCAGTTCTTC.